The subject of this entry is one TCR beta chain. Its antigen is not known. The data are from a study of cytomegalovirus exposure and HLA in healthy donors. Across the whole study: According to later analysis, the same platform produced the 110 or so validation and around 730 first-cohort repertoires. Study-wide points: Most TCRs appeared rarely, but some public TCRs recurred in many donors.

Libraries were prepared by immunoSEQ multiplex PCR; TCRdb keeps only in-frame clonotypes and omits some of them. This sample carries around 70,000 clones, 85% to 95% of them seen once, and the ten largest clones take less than 2%. V dropped 2 bases and J dropped 0 bases, with 4 bases sitting between them. The germline CDR1 and CDR2 sequences are SNHLY and FYNNEI. CDR3 length: 13 residues. The genes are TRBV2 and TRBJ2-5; D remains ambiguous. The source is a man between 18 and 35 years old in good health and CMV-seropositive. The specimen was PBMCs. The CDR3 region has the DNA TGTGCCAGCAGTGAACACAACCAAGAGACCCAGTACTTC. Translated: CASSEHNQETQYF.